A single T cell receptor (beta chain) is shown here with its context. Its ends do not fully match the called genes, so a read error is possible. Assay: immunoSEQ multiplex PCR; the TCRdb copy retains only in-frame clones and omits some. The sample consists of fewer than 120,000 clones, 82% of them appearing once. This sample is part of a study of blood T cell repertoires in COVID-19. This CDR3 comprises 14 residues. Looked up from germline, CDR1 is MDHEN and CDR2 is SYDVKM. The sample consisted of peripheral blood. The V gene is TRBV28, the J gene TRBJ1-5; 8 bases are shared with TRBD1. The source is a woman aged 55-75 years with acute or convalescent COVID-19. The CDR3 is CASTLPGGVQPQHF. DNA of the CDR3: TGTGCCAGCACTTTACCAGGGGGCGTTCAGCCCCAGCATTTT.